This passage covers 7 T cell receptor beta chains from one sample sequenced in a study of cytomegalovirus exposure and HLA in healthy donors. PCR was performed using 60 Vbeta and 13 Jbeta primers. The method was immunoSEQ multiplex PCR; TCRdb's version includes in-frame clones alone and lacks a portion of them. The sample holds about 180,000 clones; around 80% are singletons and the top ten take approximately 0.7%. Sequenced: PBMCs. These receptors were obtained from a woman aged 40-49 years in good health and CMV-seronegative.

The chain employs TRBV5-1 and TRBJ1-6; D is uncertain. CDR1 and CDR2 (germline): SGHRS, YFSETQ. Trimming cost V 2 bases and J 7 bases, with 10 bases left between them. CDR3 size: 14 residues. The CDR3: CASSFEGTNSPLHF. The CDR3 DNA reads TGCGCCAGCAGCTTTGAGGGCACCAATTCACCCCTCCACTTT.

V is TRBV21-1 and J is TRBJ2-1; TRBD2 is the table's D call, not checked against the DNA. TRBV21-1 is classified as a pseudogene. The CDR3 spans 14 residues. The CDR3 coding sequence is TGTGCCAGCAGCAAAGCGCGGCCCAACAATGAGCAGTTCTTC. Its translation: CASSKARPNNEQFF.

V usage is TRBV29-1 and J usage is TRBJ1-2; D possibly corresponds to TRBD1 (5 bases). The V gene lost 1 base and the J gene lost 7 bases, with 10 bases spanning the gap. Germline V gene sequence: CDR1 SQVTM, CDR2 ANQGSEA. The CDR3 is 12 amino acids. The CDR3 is CSVEAGEGGYTF. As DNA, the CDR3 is TGCAGCGTTGAAGCGGGGGAGGGTGGCTACACCTTC.

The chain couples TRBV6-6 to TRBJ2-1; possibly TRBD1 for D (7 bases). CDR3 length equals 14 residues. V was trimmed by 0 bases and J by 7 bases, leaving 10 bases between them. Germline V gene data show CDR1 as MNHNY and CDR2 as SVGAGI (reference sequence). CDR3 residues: CASSYSAGGNEQFF. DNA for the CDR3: TGTGCCAGCAGTTACTCGGCAGGGGGGAATGAGCAGTTCTTC.

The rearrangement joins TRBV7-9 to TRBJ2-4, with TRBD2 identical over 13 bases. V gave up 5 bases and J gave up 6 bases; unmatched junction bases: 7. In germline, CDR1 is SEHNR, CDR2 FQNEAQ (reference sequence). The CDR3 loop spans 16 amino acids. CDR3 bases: TGTGCCAGCAGCGAACTAGCGGGGGGGCTGGGAAACATTCAGTACTTC. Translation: CASSELAGGLGNIQYF.

CDR3 amino acids: CASSLASGGLYEQYF. The CDR3 DNA follows: TGCGCCAGCAGCTTGGCTAGCGGGGGTCTTTACGAGCAGTACTTC. The gene calls are TRBV5-1 and TRBJ2-7; 10 nucleotides match TRBD2. CDR1 and CDR2 (germline): SGHRS, YFSETQ. V shed 0 bases and J 4 bases; nucleotides not matched to a gene: 4. The CDR3 extends over 15 amino acids.

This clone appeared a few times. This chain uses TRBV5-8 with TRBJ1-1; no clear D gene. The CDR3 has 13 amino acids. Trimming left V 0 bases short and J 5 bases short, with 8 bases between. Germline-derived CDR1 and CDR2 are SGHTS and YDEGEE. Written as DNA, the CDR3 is TGTGCCAGCAGCTTGGGTCGGTGGACTGAAGCTTTCTTT. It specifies CASSLGRWTEAFF.